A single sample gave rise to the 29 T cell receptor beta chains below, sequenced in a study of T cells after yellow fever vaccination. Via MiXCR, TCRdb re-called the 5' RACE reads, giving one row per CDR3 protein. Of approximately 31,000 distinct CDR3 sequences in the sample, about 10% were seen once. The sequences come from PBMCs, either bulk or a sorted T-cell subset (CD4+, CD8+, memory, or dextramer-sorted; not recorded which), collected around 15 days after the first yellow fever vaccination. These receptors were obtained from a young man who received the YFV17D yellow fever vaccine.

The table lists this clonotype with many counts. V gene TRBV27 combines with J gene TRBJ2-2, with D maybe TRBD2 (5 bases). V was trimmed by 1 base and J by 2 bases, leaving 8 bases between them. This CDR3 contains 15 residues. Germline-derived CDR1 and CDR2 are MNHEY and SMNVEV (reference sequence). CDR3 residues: CASSLFEGNTGELFF. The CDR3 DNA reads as TGTGCCAGCAGTTTATTCGAGGGAAACACCGGGGAGCTGTTTTTT.

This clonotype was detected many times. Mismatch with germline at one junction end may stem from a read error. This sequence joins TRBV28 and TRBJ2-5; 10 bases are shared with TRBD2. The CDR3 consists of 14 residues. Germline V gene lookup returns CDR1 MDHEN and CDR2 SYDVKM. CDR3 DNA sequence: TGTGCCAGCGGTTTCCAGCGGGGGGGCGAGACCCAGTACTTC. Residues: CASGFQRGGETQYF.

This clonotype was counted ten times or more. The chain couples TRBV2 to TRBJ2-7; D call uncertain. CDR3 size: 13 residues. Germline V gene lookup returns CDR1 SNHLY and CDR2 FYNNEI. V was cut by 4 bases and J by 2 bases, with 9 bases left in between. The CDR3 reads CASSAGEAYEQYV. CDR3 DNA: TGTGCCAGCAGTGCTGGGGAAGCCTACGAGCAGTACGTC.

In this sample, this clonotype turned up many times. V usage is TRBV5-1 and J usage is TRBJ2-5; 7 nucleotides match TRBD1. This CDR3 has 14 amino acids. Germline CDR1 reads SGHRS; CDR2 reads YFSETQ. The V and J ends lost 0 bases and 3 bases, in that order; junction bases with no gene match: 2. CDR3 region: CASSLGQGKETQYF. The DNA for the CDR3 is TGCGCCAGCAGCTTGGGACAGGGAAAAGAGACCCAGTACTTC.

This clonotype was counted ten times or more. CDR3 in DNA: TGTGCCAGCAGCAAGGGGGGGATCGCTTACGAGCAGTACTTC. This translates into CASSKGGIAYEQYF. This rearrangement joins TRBV12-3 or TRBV12-4 to TRBJ2-7, with D perhaps TRBD2 (7 bases). The CDR3 is made up of 14 amino acids. With 6 bases removed from V and 4 bases from J, the gap between germline ends came to 16 bases.

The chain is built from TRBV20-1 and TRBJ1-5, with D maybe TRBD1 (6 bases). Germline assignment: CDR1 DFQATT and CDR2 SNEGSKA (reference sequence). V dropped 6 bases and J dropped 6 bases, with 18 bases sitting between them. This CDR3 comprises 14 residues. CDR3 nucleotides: TGCAGTGCCGCACTGAGTCCAGGGGCTCAGCCCCAGCATTTT. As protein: CSAALSPGAQPQHF.

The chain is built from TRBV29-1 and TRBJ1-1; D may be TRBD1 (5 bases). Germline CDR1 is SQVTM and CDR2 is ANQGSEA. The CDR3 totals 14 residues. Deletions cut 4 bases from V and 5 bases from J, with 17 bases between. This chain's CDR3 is CSVGLGVTETEAFF. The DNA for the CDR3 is TGCAGCGTTGGTTTAGGGGTTACCGAGACTGAAGCTTTCTTT. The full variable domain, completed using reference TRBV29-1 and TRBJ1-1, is SAVISQKPSRDICQRGTSLTIQCQVDSQVTMMFWYRQQPGQSLTLIATANQGSEATYESGFVIDKFPISRPNLTFSTLTVSNMSPEDSSIYLCSVGLGVTETEAFFGQGTRLTVV.

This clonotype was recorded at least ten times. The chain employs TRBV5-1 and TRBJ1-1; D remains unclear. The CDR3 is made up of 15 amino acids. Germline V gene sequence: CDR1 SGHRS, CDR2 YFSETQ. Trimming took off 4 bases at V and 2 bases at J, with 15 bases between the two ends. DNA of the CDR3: TGCGCCAGCAGCCTCGCAGGACTGCGCAACACTGAAGCTTTCTTT. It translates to CASSLAGLRNTEAFF.

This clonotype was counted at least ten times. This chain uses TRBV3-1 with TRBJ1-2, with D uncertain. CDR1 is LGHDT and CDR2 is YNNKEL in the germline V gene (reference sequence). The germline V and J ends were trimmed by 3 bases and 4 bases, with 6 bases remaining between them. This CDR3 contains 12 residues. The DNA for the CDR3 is TGTGCCAGCAGCCACGCGCTCTATGGCTACACCTTC. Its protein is CASSHALYGYTF.

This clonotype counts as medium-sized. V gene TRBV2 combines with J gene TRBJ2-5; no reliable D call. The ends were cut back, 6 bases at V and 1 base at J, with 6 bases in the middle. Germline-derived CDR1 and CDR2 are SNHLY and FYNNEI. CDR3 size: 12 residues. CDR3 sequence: CASRNAQETQYF. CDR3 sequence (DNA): TGTGCCAGCAGAAACGCCCAAGAGACCCAGTACTTC.

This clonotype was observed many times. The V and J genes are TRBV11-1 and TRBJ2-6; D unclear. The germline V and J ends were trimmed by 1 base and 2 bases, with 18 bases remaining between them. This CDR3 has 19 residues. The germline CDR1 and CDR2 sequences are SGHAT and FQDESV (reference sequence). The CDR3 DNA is TGTGCCAGCAGCTTAGGATCGGTGACTCCACGCGCTGGGGCCAACGTCCTGACTTTC. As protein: CASSLGSVTPRAGANVLTF.

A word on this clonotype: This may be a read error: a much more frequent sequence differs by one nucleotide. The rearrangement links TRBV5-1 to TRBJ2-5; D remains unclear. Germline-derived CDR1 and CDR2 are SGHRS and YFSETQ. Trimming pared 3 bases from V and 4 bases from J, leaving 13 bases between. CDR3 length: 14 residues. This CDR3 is CASSSGVAGETQYF. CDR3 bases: TGCGCCAGCAGCTCGGGCGTAGCTGGAGAGACCCAGTACTTC.

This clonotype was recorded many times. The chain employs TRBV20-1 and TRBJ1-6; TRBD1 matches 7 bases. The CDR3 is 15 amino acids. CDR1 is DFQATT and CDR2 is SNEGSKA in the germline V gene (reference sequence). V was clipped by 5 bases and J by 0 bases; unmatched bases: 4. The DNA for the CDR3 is TGCAGTGCTCGGACAGGTCTCTCCTATAATTCACCCCTCCACTTT. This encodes CSARTGLSYNSPLHF.

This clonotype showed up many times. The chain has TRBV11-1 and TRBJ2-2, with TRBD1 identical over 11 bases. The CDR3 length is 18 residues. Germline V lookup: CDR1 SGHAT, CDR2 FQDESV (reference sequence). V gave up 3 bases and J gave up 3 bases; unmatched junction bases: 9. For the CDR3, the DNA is TGTGCCAGCAGCTTCTGGACAGGGGGCAACTGGGACACCGGGGAGCTGTTTTTT. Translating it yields CASSFWTGGNWDTGELFF. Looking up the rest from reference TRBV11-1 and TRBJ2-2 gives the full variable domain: EAEVAQSPRYKITEKSQAVAFWCDPISGHATLYWYRQILGQGPELLVQFQDESVVDDSQLPKDRFSAERLKGVDSTLKIQPAELGDSAMYLCASSFWTGGNWDTGELFFGEGSRLTVL.

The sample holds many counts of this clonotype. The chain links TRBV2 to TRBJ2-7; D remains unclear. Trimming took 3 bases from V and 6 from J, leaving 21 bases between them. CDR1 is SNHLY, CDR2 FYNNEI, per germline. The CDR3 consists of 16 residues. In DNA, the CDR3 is TGTGCCAGCAGTGAGTTCGTGGAGCTCAGGCTCGGCGAGCAGTACTTC. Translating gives CASSEFVELRLGEQYF. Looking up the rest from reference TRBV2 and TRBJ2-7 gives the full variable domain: EPEVTQTPSHQVTQMGQEVILRCVPISNHLYFYWYRQILGQKVEFLVSFYNNEISEKSEIFDDQFSVERPDGSNFTLKIRSTKLEDSAMYFCASSEFVELRLGEQYFGPGTRLTVT.

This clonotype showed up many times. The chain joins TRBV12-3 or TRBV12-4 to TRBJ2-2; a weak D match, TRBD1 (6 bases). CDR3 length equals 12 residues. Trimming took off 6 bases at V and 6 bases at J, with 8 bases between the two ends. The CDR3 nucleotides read TGTGCCAGCAGCCCAGGGGCCGGGGAGCTGTTTTTT. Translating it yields CASSPGAGELFF.

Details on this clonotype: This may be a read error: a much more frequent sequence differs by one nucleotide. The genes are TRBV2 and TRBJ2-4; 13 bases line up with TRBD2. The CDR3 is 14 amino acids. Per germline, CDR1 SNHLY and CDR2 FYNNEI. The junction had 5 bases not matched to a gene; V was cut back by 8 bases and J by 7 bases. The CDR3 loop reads CASGTSGNCNIQYF. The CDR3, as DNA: TGTGCCAGCGGGACTAGCGGGAACTGTAACATTCAGTACTTC.

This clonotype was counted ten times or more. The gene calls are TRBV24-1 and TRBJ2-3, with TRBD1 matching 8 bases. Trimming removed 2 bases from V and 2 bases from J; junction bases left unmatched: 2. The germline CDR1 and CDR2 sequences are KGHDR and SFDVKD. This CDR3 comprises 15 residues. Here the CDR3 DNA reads TGTGCCACCAGTGATTCGCAGGGGGCCACAGATACGCAGTATTTT. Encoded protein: CATSDSQGATDTQYF.

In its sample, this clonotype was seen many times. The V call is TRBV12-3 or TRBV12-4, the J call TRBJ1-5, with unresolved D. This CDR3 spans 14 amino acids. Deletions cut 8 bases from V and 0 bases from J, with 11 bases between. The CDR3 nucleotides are TGTGCCAGCGCCTATGTCAATAGCAATCAGCCCCAGCATTTT. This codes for CASAYVNSNQPQHF.

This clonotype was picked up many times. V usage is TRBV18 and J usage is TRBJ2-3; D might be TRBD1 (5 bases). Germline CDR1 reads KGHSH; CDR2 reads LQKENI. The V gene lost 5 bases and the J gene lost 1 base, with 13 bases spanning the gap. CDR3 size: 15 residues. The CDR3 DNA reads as TGTGCCAGCTCAACCCGTTCACAGGGCACAGATACGCAGTATTTT. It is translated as CASSTRSQGTDTQYF.

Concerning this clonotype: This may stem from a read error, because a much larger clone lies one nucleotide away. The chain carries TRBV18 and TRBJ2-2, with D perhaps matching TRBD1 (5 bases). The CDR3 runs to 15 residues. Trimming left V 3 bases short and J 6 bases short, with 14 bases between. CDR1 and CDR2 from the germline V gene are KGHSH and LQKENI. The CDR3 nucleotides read TGTGCCAGCTCACCCGACAGTGGGCTTTCCGGGGAGCTGTTTTTT. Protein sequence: CASSPDSGLSGELFF. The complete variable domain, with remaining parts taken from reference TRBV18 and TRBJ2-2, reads NAGVMQNPRHLVRRRGQEARLRCSPMKGHSHVYWYRQLPEEGLKFMVYLQKENIIDESGMPKERFSAEFPKEGPSILRIQQVVRGDSAAYFCASSPDSGLSGELFFGEGSRLTVL.

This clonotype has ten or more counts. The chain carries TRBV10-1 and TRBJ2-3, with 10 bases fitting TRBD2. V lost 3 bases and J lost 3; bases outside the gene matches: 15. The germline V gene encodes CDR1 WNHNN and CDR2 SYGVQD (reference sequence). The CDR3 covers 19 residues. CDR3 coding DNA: TGCGCCAGCAGTGACCTTACTAGCGGGGACGACGGCAGGACAGATACGCAGTATTTT. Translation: CASSDLTSGDDGRTDTQYF.

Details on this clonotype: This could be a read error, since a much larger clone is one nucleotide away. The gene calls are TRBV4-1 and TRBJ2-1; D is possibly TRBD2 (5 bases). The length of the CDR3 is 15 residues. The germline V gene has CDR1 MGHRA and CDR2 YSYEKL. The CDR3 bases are TGCGCCATCAGCCCGGGATCAAGCTCCTACAATGAGCAGTTCTTC. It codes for CAISPGSSSYNEQFF.

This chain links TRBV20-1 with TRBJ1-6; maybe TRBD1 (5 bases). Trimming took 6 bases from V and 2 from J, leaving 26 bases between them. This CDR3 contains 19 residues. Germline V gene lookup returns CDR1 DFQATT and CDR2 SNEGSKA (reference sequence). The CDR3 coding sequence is TGCAGTGCCCTCCAGGGCAGCAAGGGTATCGGACCCTATAATTCACCCCTCCACTTT. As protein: CSALQGSKGIGPYNSPLHF.

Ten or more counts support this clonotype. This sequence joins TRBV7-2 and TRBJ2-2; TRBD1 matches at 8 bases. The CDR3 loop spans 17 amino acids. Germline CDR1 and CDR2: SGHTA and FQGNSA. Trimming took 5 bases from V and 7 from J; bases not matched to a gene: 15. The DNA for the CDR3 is TGTGCCAGCAGCCACGCCCGAGGACAGGGAGCCCACGGGGAGCTGTTTTTT. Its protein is CASSHARGQGAHGELFF.

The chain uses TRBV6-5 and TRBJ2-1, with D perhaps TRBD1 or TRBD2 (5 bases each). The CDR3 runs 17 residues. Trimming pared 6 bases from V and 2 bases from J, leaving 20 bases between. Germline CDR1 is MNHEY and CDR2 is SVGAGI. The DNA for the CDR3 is TGTGCCAGCAGCCCCCTTATTGGGGGTAACACCTACAATGAGCAGTTCTTC. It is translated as CASSPLIGGNTYNEQFF.

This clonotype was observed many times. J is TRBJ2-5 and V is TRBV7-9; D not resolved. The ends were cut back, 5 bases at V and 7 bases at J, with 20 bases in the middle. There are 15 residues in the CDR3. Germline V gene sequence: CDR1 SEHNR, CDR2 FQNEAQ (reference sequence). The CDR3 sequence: CASSPPWPPVGTQYF. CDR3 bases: TGTGCCAGCAGCCCCCCCTGGCCCCCGGTGGGGACCCAGTACTTC. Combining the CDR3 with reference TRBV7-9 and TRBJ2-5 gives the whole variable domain DTGVSQNPRHKITKRGQNVTFRCDPISEHNRLYWYRQTLGQGPEFLTYFQNEAQLEKSRLLSDRFSAERPKGSFSTLEIQRTEQGDSAMYLCASSPPWPPVGTQYFGPGTRLLVL.

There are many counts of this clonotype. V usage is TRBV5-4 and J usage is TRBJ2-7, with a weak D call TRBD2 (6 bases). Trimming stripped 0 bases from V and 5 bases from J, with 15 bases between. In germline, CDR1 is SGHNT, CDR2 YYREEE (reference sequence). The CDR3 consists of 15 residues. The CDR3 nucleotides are TGTGCCAGCAGCTTGGCCGGCGTGGCGGGGAACGAGCAGTACTTC. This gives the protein CASSLAGVAGNEQYF.

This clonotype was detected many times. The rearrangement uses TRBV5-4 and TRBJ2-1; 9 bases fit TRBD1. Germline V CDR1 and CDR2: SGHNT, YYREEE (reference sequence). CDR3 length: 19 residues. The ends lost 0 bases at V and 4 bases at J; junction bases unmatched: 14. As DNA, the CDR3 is TGTGCCAGCAGCTTGGGGTTGGGACAGGGCGCTAAGGGGTACAATGAGCAGTTCTTC. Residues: CASSLGLGQGAKGYNEQFF.